This T cell receptor beta chain was captured by sequencing in a study of control samples from healthy donors and cancer patients. Measured with immunoSEQ multiplex PCR; TCRdb has only the in-frame clones, and not every one. This sample has around 51,000 clones, with around 80% found just once. Per the germline V gene, CDR1 is SGHAT and CDR2 is FQNNGV. This CDR3 spans 15 amino acids. Trimming removed 3 bases at V and 3 bases at J, with 14 bases between. The chain combines TRBV11-2 with TRBJ1-2; the D is unclear. Material for sequencing was blood. This TCR was recovered from a man between 65 and 80 years old in good health. The CDR3 nucleotides are TGTGCCAGCAGCTTCCCCTTGGAGAGAGACTATGGCTACACCTTC. It translates to CASSFPLERDYGYTF.